Sequencing of this TCR beta chain was carried out in a study of CD4+ T cells in melanoma. General study results and limits: A reported correlation linked neoantigen-specific CD4+ T cells to CD8+, macrophage and B cell function. Neoantigen-specific CD4+ T cells in melanoma reportedly had diverse differentiation states.

Some clones are missing from TCRdb's copy, which holds only in-frame ones; the method was immunoSEQ multiplex PCR. Altogether some 150,000 clones are present, nearly 95% being singletons, with the ten largest covering about 1.5%. The CDR3 consists of 18 residues. Looked up from germline, CDR1 is ENHRY and CDR2 is SYGVKD. The V and J ends lost 0 bases and 2 bases respectively, with 16 bases between them. As for this clone: Antigen unknown.

The chain has TRBV10-3 and TRBJ1-4; no clear D gene. This receptor was identified in a human donor with melanoma. CDR3 in DNA: TGTGCCATCAGTGAGTCGAACAAACGGGGAGATACTAATGAAAAACTGTTTTTT. It specifies CAISESNKRGDTNEKLFF.